What follows are 3 T cell receptor beta chains derived from one specimen sequenced in a study of T cell repertoires in ileal Crohn's disease. Clones were sequenced by immunoSEQ multiplex PCR, and TCRdb holds only the in-frame ones, with some missing. The table lists roughly 62,000 clones, roughly 91% of them singletons. Time point here: neoterminal ileum biopsy at postoperative endoscopy, about 6 months after surgery. The sample taken for sequencing was ileal tissue. The origin of the receptors is an adult with Crohn's disease.

This clone was counted a few times. The genes are TRBV18 and TRBJ1-3; D not resolved. The CDR3 sequence is 16 residues long. CDR1 KGHSH and CDR2 LQKENI come from the germline V gene. V was clipped by 1 base and J by 0 bases, with 10 bases between them. CDR3 in DNA: TGTGCCAGCTCACCACGAGATGCCATCTCTGGAAACACCATATATTTT. As protein: CASSPRDAISGNTIYF.

The chain joins TRBV7-2 to TRBJ1-5, with D unresolved. The CDR3 extends over 14 amino acids. Trimming removed 3 bases at V and 5 bases at J, with 11 bases between. Per germline, CDR1 SGHTA and CDR2 FQGNSA. DNA for the CDR3: TGTGCCAGCAGCTTTTTGGCCAGTTATCAGCCCCAGCATTTT. This translates into CASSFLASYQPQHF.

This clone was observed once. The chain has TRBV7-9 and TRBJ1-1; perhaps TRBD1 as D (5 bases). The CDR3 is 15 amino acids. The germline V gene has CDR1 SEHNR and CDR2 FQNEAQ (reference sequence). V shed 0 bases and J shed 4 bases, with 12 bases lying between them. CDR3 in DNA: TGTGCCAGCAGCTTAGCGCGGGGGATGGGCACTGAAGCTTTCTTT. Protein: CASSLARGMGTEAFF.